Listed below are T cell receptor beta chains from one sample, sequenced in a study of T-cell reconstitution after alpha-beta-depleted transplantation in children. TCRdb reprocessed the PCR reads with MiXCR, giving one entry per CDR3 protein. Found here are more than 200,000 distinct CDR3 sequences, under 8.5% of them singletons; the top ten hold 35% to 45%. Sequenced here: PBMCs, mostly from graft donor cells, sampled 360 days after TCRalphabeta/CD19-depleted stem cell transplant. The receptors stem from a male patient aged 2-10 years who had a stem cell transplant for acute myeloid leukemia, so the T cells may come from the graft donor. Each CDR3 is given with its conserved first and last residue. The D gene is left open where the match is weak. Some rows have no size entry. The others give once, few or many, or a class for an expanded clone.

j_call clone_size v_call d_call cdr3_nt cdr3_aa
TRBJ2-6 many TRBV21-1 NA TGTGCCAGCAGCAAAGTGGAGGGAGCTGGGGCCAACGTCCTGACTTTC CASSKVEGAGANVLTF
TRBJ1-1 many TRBV20-1 NA TGCAGTACTCAACGGGGGAGGTCCAACACTGAAGCTTTCTTT CSTQRGRSNTEAFF
TRBJ2-5 NA TRBV20-1 TRBD1 TGCAGTGTGGTTTACAGGGGGATGGTGACCCAGTACTTC CSVVYRGMVTQYF
TRBJ2-3 many TRBV12-3/TRBV12-4 NA TGTGCCAGCAAACGATTCACAGATACGCAGTATTTT CASKRFTDTQYF
TRBJ2-5 few TRBV4-3 NA TGCGCCAGCAGCCAAGATAGTGAAGAGACCCAGTACTTC CASSQDSEETQYF
TRBJ2-1 many TRBV4-3 NA TGCGCCAGCAGCCAGGACTCTAGCTCCTACAATGAGCAGTTCTTC CASSQDSSSYNEQFF
TRBJ2-5 NA TRBV18 NA TGTGCCAGCTCACTACAGGAGACCCAAGAGACCCAGTACTTC CASSLQETQETQYF
TRBJ2-3 many TRBV16 TRBD2 TGTGCCAGCAGCCAAGAAGCGGGGAGGGCAGATACGCAGTATTTT CASSQEAGRADTQYF
TRBJ1-4 few TRBV28 NA TGTGCCAGCAGACTCTCCGGGACCTTAGGCGAAAAACTGTTTTTT CASRLSGTLGEKLFF
TRBJ2-2 NA TRBV20-1 TRBD2 TGCAGTGCTAGAACGAGCGGGGGGCCCTACACCGGGGAGCTGTTTTTT CSARTSGGPYTGELFF
TRBJ2-2 NA TRBV6-2/TRBV6-3 NA TGTTCCAGCAGATCCACACACACCGGGGAGCTGTTTTTT CSSRSTHTGELFF
TRBJ2-3 NA TRBV11-1 TRBD1 TGTGCCAGCAGCTTAGTCCCCCTCGGACAGGGCGGAGATACGCAGTATTTT CASSLVPLGQGGDTQYF
TRBJ2-3 few TRBV12-3/TRBV12-4 NA TGTGCCAGCAGGCCGGACTACGGAAGGGGAGATACGCAGTATTTT CASRPDYGRGDTQYF
TRBJ2-6 few TRBV7-3 NA TGTGCCAGCAGCTTATATTTTAGTAGGCAGATCTCTGGGGCCAACGTCCTGACTTTC CASSLYFSRQISGANVLTF
TRBJ2-2 many TRBV20-1 NA TGCAGTGCTAGGACCGCCGGGAGAAACACCGGGGAGCTGTTTTTT CSARTAGRNTGELFF
TRBJ2-5 many TRBV12-3/TRBV12-4 TRBD1 TGTGCCAGCAGTTTGGACAGGGCGTTAGGGACCCAGTACTTC CASSLDRALGTQYF
TRBJ2-4 few TRBV18 NA TGTGCCAGCTCACCACCGGGGGGACTAGCCAAAAACATTCAGTACTTC CASSPPGGLAKNIQYF